Listed here are 28 T cell receptor beta chains from one sample, sequenced in a study of T cells in Graves' hyperthyroidism and ophthalmopathy. Researchers amplified the TCR beta CDR3 regions from RNA transcripts. Carried out on the TCR CDR3, a first-round RT-PCR used the HTBI primer set. TCRdb reprocessed the multiplex PCR reads with MiXCR, giving one entry per CDR3 protein. Altogether roughly 840,000 distinct CDR3 sequences are present, 38% being singletons, with the ten largest covering 8.9%. The sample comprised blood. The receptors derive from a young man with Graves' hyperthyroidism.

This clonotype was counted at least ten times. The chain joins TRBV5-1 to TRBJ1-4; D perhaps matches TRBD1 (6 bases). V was pared by 6 bases and J by 7 bases, with 13 bases between. Germline assignment: CDR1 SGHRS and CDR2 YFSETQ. The CDR3 totals 13 residues. The chain's CDR3 is CASTRDNGEKLFF. The CDR3 nucleotides are TGCGCCAGCACCCGGGACAACGGTGAAAAACTGTTTTTT.

This clonotype was seen repeatedly, ten times or more. The chain uses TRBV2 and TRBJ2-3, with D tentatively TRBD2 (6 bases). Germline assignment: CDR1 SNHLY and CDR2 FYNNEI. The CDR3 has 13 residues. The V end lost 6 bases, the J end lost 7 bases, and 14 bases lay between the germline ends. CDR3 loop: CASRRDGGYTQYF. For the CDR3, the DNA is TGTGCCAGCAGGCGGGACGGGGGATATACGCAGTATTTT.

V is TRBV20-1 and J is TRBJ1-4, with D uncertain. The CDR3 is 13 residues long. The V gene lost 5 bases and the J gene lost 13 bases, with 20 bases spanning the gap. Germline V gene sequence: CDR1 DFQATT, CDR2 SNEGSKA (reference sequence). CDR3 bases: TGCAGTGCTCCTAACTCAGCCACCCCGGGACTGTTTTTT. It yields the protein CSAPNSATPGLFF.

This sequence joins TRBV5-6 and TRBJ2-7, with unresolved D. V was pared by 3 bases and J by 4 bases, with 8 bases between. Germline-derived CDR1 and CDR2 are SGHDT and YYEEEE. The CDR3 extends over 12 amino acids. The CDR3 spells CASSYASYEQYF. The CDR3 DNA is TGTGCCAGCAGCTATGCATCGTACGAGCAGTACTTC.

As concerns this clonotype: Being one base from a much bigger clone, this may be a read error. The chain recombines TRBV12-3 or TRBV12-4 with TRBJ1-5; 7 bases agree with TRBD1. With V trimmed by 7 bases and J by 1 base, 4 bases remained unmatched. The CDR3 is 14 amino acids. The CDR3 is CASTLQGSNQPQHF. In nucleotides, the CDR3 is TGTGCCAGCACCTTACAGGGGAGCAATCAGCCCCAGCATTTT.

V gene TRBV2 combines with J gene TRBJ1-5; a weak D match, TRBD1 (6 bases). The germline CDR1 and CDR2 sequences are SNHLY and FYNNEI. The CDR3 extends over 16 amino acids. V was shortened by 5 bases and J by 3 bases, with 17 bases between the two germline ends. In DNA form, the CDR3 reads TGTGCCAGCAGTTTTGTCACGAACAGGGACAATCAGCCCCAGCATTTT. Translating it yields CASSFVTNRDNQPQHF.

The chain uses TRBV7-2 and TRBJ1-2, with D possibly TRBD1 on 6 matching bases. CDR3 length: 15 amino acids. Germline CDR1 reads SGHTA; CDR2 reads FQGNSA. With 4 bases removed from V and 6 bases from J, the gap between germline ends came to 18 bases. The CDR3 region has the DNA TGTGCCAGCAGCTCAGTCGCGACAGGTTCTAATGGCTACACCTTC. Translation: CASSSVATGSNGYTF. Together with reference TRBV7-2 and TRBJ1-2, the CDR3 gives the full variable domain: GAGVSQSPSNKVTEKGKDVELRCDPISGHTALYWYRQSLGQGLEFLIYFQGNSAPDKSGLPSDRFSAERTGGSVSTLTIQRTQQEDSAVYLCASSSVATGSNGYTFGSGTRLTVV.

A word on this clonotype: Since a much larger clone is just one base distant, this may be a read error. The chain employs TRBV7-2 and TRBJ1-1; D perhaps matches TRBD1 (6 bases). The CDR3 is 16 amino acids. Germline values: CDR1 SGHTA, CDR2 FQGNSA. DNA of the CDR3: TGTGCCAGCAGCCCAAACGGCGGACAGACGAACACTGAAGCTTCCTTT. Residues: CASSPNGGQTNTEASF.

This clonotype has only one observation. This chain joins TRBV4-2 and TRBJ2-7; D not resolved. From germline, CDR1 is LGHNA and CDR2 YNFKEQ. This CDR3 has 16 residues. Trimming left V 1 base short and J 0 bases short, with 13 bases between. The CDR3 reads CASSQGDGGDSYEQYF. As DNA, the CDR3 is TGTGCCAGCAGCCAAGGAGATGGCGGCGACTCCTACGAGCAGTACTTC.

This clonotype was recorded many times. The chain has TRBV7-8 and TRBJ1-5; tentatively, D is TRBD1 (5 bases). The CDR3 extends over 15 amino acids. The V end lost 5 bases, the J end lost 4 bases, and 15 bases lay between the germline ends. Per the germline V gene, CDR1 is SGHVS and CDR2 is FQNEAQ. The CDR3 DNA reads TGTGCCAGCAGCCCTGGGACCTTAGCGAATCAGCCCCAGCATTTT. Translation gives CASSPGTLANQPQHF.

The sample holds a few counts of this clonotype. The genes are TRBV14 and TRBJ1-5; weak D call: TRBD1 (6 bases). The length of the CDR3 is 15 residues. V was clipped by 0 bases and J by 5 bases, with 11 bases between them. Germline CDR1 is SGHDN and CDR2 is FVKESK. The CDR3 sequence is CASSQDHGGHQPQHF. CDR3 nucleotides: TGTGCCAGCAGCCAAGATCATGGGGGGCATCAGCCCCAGCATTTT. The entire variable domain, with the rest obtained from reference TRBV14 and TRBJ1-5, is as follows: EAGVTQFPSHSVIEKGQTVTLRCDPISGHDNLYWYRRVMGKEIKFLLHFVKESKQDESGMPNNRFLAERTGGTYSTLKVQPAELEDSGVYFCASSQDHGGHQPQHFGDGTRLSIL.

CDR3 residues: CASNKGLGTEAFF. DNA for the CDR3: TGTGCCAGCAACAAGGGGCTGGGCACTGAAGCTTTCTTT. The chain uses TRBV12-3 or TRBV12-4 and TRBJ1-1; maybe TRBD1 (5 bases). The CDR3 sequence is 13 residues long. V was shortened by 7 bases and J by 4 bases, with 13 bases between the two germline ends.

This clonotype was detected many times. The rearrangement joins TRBV29-1 to TRBJ2-7; 9 nucleotides line up with TRBD1. Looked up from germline, CDR1 is SQVTM and CDR2 is ANQGSEA. J lost 3 bases, V lost 3 bases, and 6 bases had no gene match. The CDR3 extends over 14 amino acids. CDR3 DNA: TGCAGCGTTGAGAATAACAGGGGGCTCTACGAGCAGTACTTC. Its protein product is CSVENNRGLYEQYF.

This clonotype appeared a single time. The gene calls are TRBV19 and TRBJ1-5; 8 bases align to TRBD1. Germline CDR1 and CDR2: LNHDA and SQIVND (reference sequence). Trimming took 8 bases from V and 4 from J; bases not matched to a gene: 4. The CDR3 loop spans 13 amino acids. The DNA for the CDR3 is TGTGCCAGTTGGACAGGGCGGAATCAGCCCCAGCATTTT. Its translation: CASWTGRNQPQHF.

This chain joins TRBV7-9 and TRBJ2-5; D remains unclear. CDR3 length: 16 residues. Trimming left V 6 bases short and J 0 bases short, with 17 bases between. CDR1 SEHNR and CDR2 FQNEAQ come from the germline V gene (reference sequence). In nucleotides, the CDR3 is TGTGCCAGCAGTCCAGCATTGGGTCAGGACCAAGAGACCCAGTACTTC. Its translation is CASSPALGQDQETQYF.

The chain joins TRBV25-1 to TRBJ1-6; TRBD1 might be the D (6 bases). CDR1 is MGHDK, CDR2 SYGVNS, per germline. Trimming removed 0 bases from V and 7 bases from J, with 13 bases in between. This CDR3 comprises 16 residues. CDR3 loop: CASSEYNGTGNSPLHF. For the CDR3, the DNA is TGTGCCAGCAGTGAATATAACGGAACAGGGAATTCACCCCTCCACTTT.

This clonotype showed up many times. V and J are TRBV7-6 and TRBJ2-5, with TRBD2 as a possible D gene (5 bases). CDR1 and CDR2 (germline): SGHVS, FNYEAQ. CDR3 length: 13 residues. V lost 1 base and J lost 5, with 8 bases in between. Written as DNA, the CDR3 is TGTGCCAGCAGCTTAGGGACTCTGGAGACCCAGTACTTC. Translation: CASSLGTLETQYF.

This chain uses TRBV15 with TRBJ2-7; tentatively, D is TRBD2 (6 bases). V was pared by 3 bases and J by 6 bases, with 12 bases between. CDR1 is LNHNV and CDR2 is YYDKDF in the germline V gene (reference sequence). This CDR3 contains 13 residues. The CDR3 here is CATSSASEREQYF. CDR3 in DNA: TGTGCCACCAGCAGTGCTAGCGAACGCGAGCAGTACTTC.

The chain has TRBV6-2 or TRBV6-3 and TRBJ1-5, with 12 positions matching TRBD1. The CDR3 is made up of 16 amino acids. With 5 bases clipped from V and 12 bases from J, the junction kept 14 bases outside the gene matches. From germline, CDR1 is MNHEY and CDR2 SVGEGT. This chain's CDR3 is CASSPSGQGAFDNQHF. CDR3 DNA: TGTGCCAGCAGTCCATCGGGACAGGGGGCCTTCGACAACCAGCATTTT.

This clonotype was picked up many times. This rearrangement joins TRBV7-9 to TRBJ2-7; 11 bases agree with TRBD2. There are 13 residues in the CDR3. Germline CDR1 and CDR2: SEHNR and FQNEAQ (reference sequence). V lost 5 bases to trimming and J lost 6 bases; unmatched junction nucleotides: 3. The CDR3 loop reads CASSLSGRAEQYF. The CDR3 DNA reads as TGTGCCAGCAGCCTTAGCGGGAGGGCCGAGCAGTACTTC.

This clonotype was counted a few times. This chain uses TRBV7-2 with TRBJ1-2, with D tentatively TRBD1 (6 bases). V dropped 7 bases and J dropped 8 bases, with 20 bases sitting between them. In germline, CDR1 is SGHTA, CDR2 FQGNSA. This CDR3 contains 14 residues. DNA for the CDR3: TGTGCCAGCAAGGACAGTGGGACGCTGGGAGGCTACACCTTC. Protein: CASKDSGTLGGYTF.

This rearrangement joins TRBV12-3 or TRBV12-4 to TRBJ2-7; the D call may be TRBD1 or TRBD2 (6 bases each). The CDR3 totals 14 residues. Trimming removed 7 bases from V and 1 base from J, with 14 bases in between. This CDR3 is CASTPRGTSYEQYF. CDR3 nucleotides: TGTGCCAGCACCCCGAGGGGGACTTCCTACGAGCAGTACTTC.

This clonotype was detected ten times or more. The V and J genes are TRBV7-2 and TRBJ2-7; 11 positions agree with TRBD2. Looked up from germline, CDR1 is SGHTA and CDR2 is FQGNSA. The CDR3 is made up of 14 amino acids. Trimming removed 4 bases from V and 6 bases from J; junction bases left unmatched: 5. CDR3 nucleotides: TGTGCCAGCAGCTCCCCCGGGACTAGCGGCGAGCAGTACTTC. Translation gives CASSSPGTSGEQYF.

V gene TRBV20-1 combines with J gene TRBJ1-2; TRBD1 is a possible D gene (5 bases). The CDR3 runs to 11 residues. Germline V gene lookup returns CDR1 DFQATT and CDR2 SNEGSKA (reference sequence). V lost 4 bases and J lost 7, with 10 bases in between. The CDR3 spells CSATLGLGYTF. The CDR3 coding sequence is TGCAGTGCTACGTTGGGACTTGGCTACACCTTC.

The chain links TRBV19 to TRBJ2-7, with no clear D. The CDR3 consists of 12 residues. The germline gives CDR1 LNHDA, CDR2 SQIVND (reference sequence). The V and J ends lost 9 bases and 3 bases respectively, with 12 bases between them. The CDR3 DNA is TGTGCCAGCCACTCCAGCAGCTACGAGCAGTACTTC. Translating it yields CASHSSSYEQYF. Full variable domain (rest looked up from reference TRBV19 and TRBJ2-7): DGGITQSPKYLFRKEGQNVTLSCEQNLNHDAMYWYRQDPGQGLRLIYYSQIVNDFQKGDIAEGYSVSREKKESFPLTVTSAQKNPTAFYLCASHSSSYEQYFGPGTRLTVT.

Notes on this clonotype: This sequence may be a read error, since a much larger clone differs from it by one base. The chain employs TRBV19 and TRBJ1-2, with D possibly being TRBD1 (6 bases). The CDR3 extends over 13 amino acids. In germline, CDR1 is LNHDA, CDR2 SQIVND (reference sequence). The CDR3 bases are TGTGTCAGTAGTACGGGACAAAGCTATGGCTACACCTTC. Amino acid sequence: CVSSTGQSYGYTF.

This clonotype has ten or more counts. The J gene is TRBJ1-1, the V gene TRBV20-1; D might be TRBD1 (5 bases). The CDR3 length is 12 residues. Trimming removed 3 bases at V and 5 bases at J, with 10 bases between. Germline V gives CDR1 DFQATT, CDR2 SNEGSKA (reference sequence). The CDR3 DNA is TGCAGTGCTAGCCGGGGGATGACTGAAGCTTTCTTT. Its translation: CSASRGMTEAFF.

This clonotype occurred once. A clone one base away is much larger, so this may be a read error. This likely comes from a read error, as the CDR3 has no conserved phenylalanine or tryptophan at its end. The V gene is TRBV10-3, the J gene TRBJ1-2; D is perhaps TRBD1 (6 bases). V was cut by 2 bases and J by 5 bases, with 9 bases left in between. The CDR3 runs to 13 residues. Per the germline V gene, CDR1 is ENHRY and CDR2 is SYGVKD. CDR3 DNA sequence: TGTGCCATCAGTGAGGGACAGCAATATGGCTACACCCTC. Translation gives CAISEGQQYGYTL.